Below, 20 T cell receptor beta chains from the same sample are listed, as sequenced in a study of T cell responses to AZD1222 COVID-19 vaccine. Sequencing was performed with immunoSEQ multiplex PCR; in TCRdb, only in-frame clones are kept and a portion is missing. Among under 150,000 clones listed, around 90% were seen once. The input for sequencing was peripheral blood, taken on day 0 of AZD1222 vaccination. The receptors here all came from an adult in good health.

This clone was observed once. The rearrangement joins TRBV6-4 to TRBJ2-5, with D perhaps TRBD2 (5 bases). Trimming removed 0 bases at V and 4 bases at J, with 9 bases between. Germline CDR1 and CDR2: MRHNA and SNTAGT. This CDR3 has 14 residues. The CDR3 region has the DNA TGTGCCAGCAGTGACTCGGAGGTGGGAGAGACCCAGTACTTC. It specifies CASSDSEVGETQYF.

This chain joins TRBV18 and TRBJ1-2; the D is unclear. In germline, CDR1 is KGHSH, CDR2 LQKENI. Trimming removed 3 bases at V and 1 base at J, with 18 bases between. The CDR3 is 17 amino acids. CDR3 residues: CASSPSGTPGINYGYTF. In DNA form, the CDR3 reads TGTGCCAGCTCACCGAGTGGAACCCCGGGCATTAACTATGGCTACACCTTC.

The rearrangement links TRBV6-5 to TRBJ1-3; D may be TRBD1 (5 bases). CDR3 size: 16 residues. Germline-derived CDR1 and CDR2 are MNHEY and SVGAGI. Deletions cut 2 bases from V and 4 bases from J, with 15 bases between. CDR3 amino acids: CASSYPPGDWGNTIYF. CDR3 bases: TGTGCCAGCAGTTACCCCCCGGGGGACTGGGGAAACACCATATATTTT.

The V gene is TRBV7-2, the J gene TRBJ1-3, with TRBD1 matching over 9 bases. This CDR3 comprises 19 residues. Losses at the gene ends were 2 bases for V and 1 base for J; bases not matched to a gene: 12. CDR1 SGHTA and CDR2 FQGNSA come from the germline V gene. CDR3 nucleotides: TGTGCCAGCAGCTTAATGTCCGGACAGGGGTTTTGGTCTGGAAACACCATATATTTT. Protein: CASSLMSGQGFWSGNTIYF.

The chain couples TRBV9 to TRBJ1-1, with TRBD1 as a possible D gene (5 bases). There are 16 residues in the CDR3. CDR1 and CDR2 (germline): SGDLS, YYNGEE. The V end lost 3 bases, the J end lost 11 bases, and 26 bases lay between the germline ends. CDR3 in amino acids: CASSGAETVREGEAFF. CDR3 coding DNA: TGTGCCAGCAGCGGGGCGGAGACGGTTAGGGAAGGGGAGGCTTTCTTT.

V is TRBV2 and J is TRBJ2-1, with 14 bases matching TRBD2. The V gene end was trimmed by 5 bases and the J gene end by 1 base; junction bases not matched to a gene: 7. Germline assignment: CDR1 SNHLY and CDR2 FYNNEI. There are 18 residues in the CDR3. CDR3 coding DNA: TGTGCCAGCAGTACCGGACTAGCGGGGGGTCTTTCCTACAATGAGCAGTTCTTC. Its translation is CASSTGLAGGLSYNEQFF.

The CDR3 nucleotides are TGTGCCAGCAGTTTTGCTCAGGGTCCCAATCAGCCCCAGCATTTT. As protein: CASSFAQGPNQPQHF. The chain carries TRBV27 and TRBJ1-5; TRBD1 is a possible D gene (5 bases). Trimming pared 3 bases from V and 3 bases from J, leaving 12 bases between. Germline values: CDR1 MNHEY, CDR2 SMNVEV (reference sequence). This CDR3 contains 15 residues.

The V and J genes are TRBV19 and TRBJ1-1; perhaps TRBD1 as D (5 bases). Germline V gene lookup returns CDR1 LNHDA and CDR2 SQIVND (reference sequence). Trimming took 6 bases from V and 3 from J, leaving 14 bases between them. The CDR3 spans 14 residues. The CDR3, as DNA: TGTGCCAGTAGGGGTGGGCCGGGGGACACTGAAGCTTTCTTT. Protein: CASRGGPGDTEAFF.

V usage is TRBV14 and J usage is TRBJ2-7; D could derive from TRBD1 or TRBD2 (5 bases each). From germline, CDR1 is SGHDN and CDR2 FVKESK. V gave up 0 bases and J gave up 3 bases, with 9 bases separating them. The CDR3 consists of 14 residues. CDR3 DNA sequence: TGTGCCAGCAGCCAAGAGAGGGGTTTCTACGAGCAGTACTTC. As protein: CASSQERGFYEQYF.

This clone was seen once. The V call is TRBV7-3, the J call TRBJ2-3, with TRBD1 matching over 10 bases. CDR1 and CDR2 (germline): SGHTA, FQGTGA. The CDR3 runs to 14 residues. Losses at the gene ends were 4 bases for V and 4 bases for J; bases not matched to a gene: 2. This CDR3 reads CASSSGTGADTQYF. In nucleotides, the CDR3 is TGTGCCAGCAGCTCTGGGACAGGGGCAGATACGCAGTATTTT.

The gene calls are TRBV2 and TRBJ2-1, with D possibly called TRBD1 or TRBD2 (5 bases each). Between the trimmed V and J ends, which lost 4 bases and 8 bases, there was a span of 18 bases. Germline loops: CDR1 SNHLY, CDR2 FYNNEI. This CDR3 has 15 residues. CDR3 DNA sequence: TGTGCCAGCAGTGCGGTCGAGGGGTCCCTGGATGAGCAGTTCTTC. It is translated as CASSAVEGSLDEQFF. Looking up the rest from reference TRBV2 and TRBJ2-1 gives the full variable domain: EPEVTQTPSHQVTQMGQEVILRCVPISNHLYFYWYRQILGQKVEFLVSFYNNEISEKSEIFDDQFSVERPDGSNFTLKIRSTKLEDSAMYFCASSAVEGSLDEQFFGPGTRLTVL.

A note on this clone: The junction does not match germline at one end; this may be a read error. The V gene is TRBV7-2, the J gene TRBJ1-1; 12 bases line up with TRBD1. There are 15 residues in the CDR3. The germline V gene has CDR1 SGHTA and CDR2 FQGNSA. CDR3: CASSFRGPGQGAPSF. The CDR3 DNA is TGTGCCAGCAGCTTTAGGGGACCGGGACAGGGGGCCCCGTCCTTT.

This clone was detected only once. CDR3: CASSAGQGISNQPQHF. In nucleotides, the CDR3 is TGTGCCAGCAGCGCCGGACAGGGTATAAGCAATCAGCCCCAGCATTTT. The chain links TRBV9 to TRBJ1-5; 8 nucleotides agree with TRBD1. CDR1 SGDLS and CDR2 YYNGEE come from the germline V gene. This CDR3 contains 16 residues. V gave up 3 bases and J gave up 1 base; unmatched junction bases: 6.

This clone was observed a single time. The chain couples TRBV19 to TRBJ2-5, with 9 bases matching TRBD1. Trimming cost V 5 bases and J 1 base; bases outside gene matches: 2. The CDR3 length is 14 residues. The germline V gene has CDR1 LNHDA and CDR2 SQIVND (reference sequence). CDR3 sequence reads: CASSDRGVQETQYF. The CDR3 coding sequence is TGTGCCAGTAGTGACAGGGGGGTCCAAGAGACCCAGTACTTC.

The CDR3: CASSLVWAGDTEAFF. In DNA form, the CDR3 reads TGCGCCAGCAGCTTGGTCTGGGCGGGCGACACTGAAGCTTTCTTT. The rearrangement links TRBV5-1 to TRBJ1-1, with unresolved D. The germline V gene has CDR1 SGHRS and CDR2 YFSETQ. The CDR3 extends over 15 amino acids. Trimming took off 0 bases at V and 3 bases at J, with 12 bases between the two ends.

The V call is TRBV6-1, the J call TRBJ2-2, with D hard to call. The CDR3 has 14 amino acids. Germline lookup yields CDR1 MNHNS and CDR2 SASEGT. With 2 bases removed from V and 6 bases from J, the gap between germline ends came to 10 bases. The CDR3 loop is CASSERSESGELFF. Here the CDR3 DNA reads TGTGCCAGCAGTGAACGGTCGGAGTCCGGGGAGCTGTTTTTT.

The chain carries TRBV5-5 and TRBJ2-6; D perhaps matches TRBD1 (5 bases). The CDR3 is 18 amino acids. V was clipped by 4 bases and J by 4 bases, with 21 bases between them. Germline lookup yields CDR1 SGHKS and CDR2 YYEKEE (reference sequence). In DNA, the CDR3 is TGTGCCAGCAGCCGAGGCGTCAGGGCCCAAAGGGGGGCCAACGTCCTGACTTTC. Translating it yields CASSRGVRAQRGANVLTF.

This sequence joins TRBV10-3 and TRBJ1-1; D gene ambiguous. V lost 11 bases to trimming and J lost 6 bases, with 22 bases between them. CDR1 and CDR2 (germline): ENHRY, SYGVKD. CDR3 length equals 14 residues. CDR3 in amino acids: CAVRAPISSAEAFF. As DNA, the CDR3 is TGTGCCGTCCGGGCCCCAATAAGTTCGGCTGAAGCTTTCTTT.

This sequence joins TRBV24-1 and TRBJ2-1; TRBD2 aligns across 7 bases. CDR3 size: 14 residues. The junction had 9 bases not matched to a gene; V was cut back by 7 bases and J by 7 bases. The V gene's germline CDR1 is KGHDR and CDR2 SFDVKD. The CDR3 region is CATRPPGGKNEQFF. In DNA form, the CDR3 reads TGTGCCACCAGGCCCCCGGGGGGTAAGAATGAGCAGTTCTTC.

CDR3 nucleotide sequence: TGTGCCACCAGTTCCCCGCACTCTGGAAACACCATATATTTT. As protein: CATSSPHSGNTIYF. This sequence joins TRBV24-1 and TRBJ1-3; D not resolved. Germline-derived CDR1 and CDR2 are KGHDR and SFDVKD. The CDR3 sequence is 14 residues long. Trimming cost V 6 bases and J 0 bases, with 8 bases left between them.